What follows are 30 T cell receptor beta chains derived from one specimen sequenced in a study of cytomegalovirus exposure and HLA in healthy donors. This table comes from immunoSEQ multiplex PCR, and its TCRdb copy is limited to in-frame clones, with some not included. This sample yields approximately 300,000 clones, of which roughly 90% are seen a single time; approximately 1% belongs to the top ten. The sequencing sample was made of PBMCs. The receptors derive from a woman aged 25-40 years in good health and CMV-seropositive.

The chain is built from TRBV5-1 and TRBJ1-6; the D is unclear. Germline V gene data show CDR1 as SGHRS and CDR2 as YFSETQ. V lost 2 bases to trimming and J lost 9 bases, with 15 bases between them. The CDR3 has 15 amino acids. CDR3 residues: CASSLTDLMGSPLHF. The CDR3 nucleotides read TGCGCCAGCAGCTTAACCGACCTAATGGGTTCACCCCTCCACTTT.

V is TRBV9 and J is TRBJ2-3; 8 bases map to TRBD2. The CDR3 sequence is 15 residues long. After removal of 3 bases from V and 4 bases from J, the junction contained 7 bases not matched to a gene. Germline CDR1 SGDLS, CDR2 YYNGEE. CDR3 in DNA: TGTGCCAGCAGCGCAATCGGGACTAGACCAGATACGCAGTATTTT. Translation gives CASSAIGTRPDTQYF.

The chain couples TRBV7-3 to TRBJ2-1, with 12 nucleotides matching TRBD2. With V trimmed by 1 base and J by 8 bases, 18 bases remained unmatched. The germline gives CDR1 SGHTA, CDR2 FQGTGA. The CDR3 is 20 residues long. In nucleotides, the CDR3 is TGTGCCAGCAGCTTAAGTCAGAAAAGCAACCTAGCGGGGGGGCGCCATGAGCAGTTCTTC. Translated: CASSLSQKSNLAGGRHEQFF.

This rearrangement joins TRBV28 to TRBJ1-3; D ambiguous. The CDR3 extends over 11 amino acids. Germline V gives CDR1 MDHEN, CDR2 SYDVKM. V gave up 10 bases and J gave up 4 bases, with 8 bases separating them. The CDR3 nucleotides read TGTGCCATACTGTCCGGAAACACCATATATTTT. Translated, it gives CAILSGNTIYF.

J is TRBJ2-4 and V is TRBV27; possibly TRBD2 for D (5 bases). Between the trimmed V and J ends, which lost 2 bases and 9 bases, there was a span of 14 bases. CDR3 length: 14 residues. In germline, CDR1 is MNHEY, CDR2 SMNVEV (reference sequence). This CDR3 reads CASSLSVRAAIQYF. In DNA, the CDR3 is TGTGCCAGCAGTTTAAGTGTGCGGGCGGCCATTCAGTACTTC.

The V call is TRBV5-1, the J call TRBJ1-2, with 9 bases that match TRBD1. The CDR3 has 13 amino acids. Germline trimming cut 3 bases from V and 8 bases from J; bases unmatched to any gene: 5. Germline-derived CDR1 and CDR2 are SGHRS and YFSETQ. The CDR3 DNA reads TGCGCCAGCAGCTCGGGACAGGGTAAGGGCTACACCTTC. Encoded protein: CASSSGQGKGYTF.

The chain links TRBV7-2 to TRBJ2-5; 7 bases match TRBD2. V gave up 5 bases and J gave up 7 bases; unmatched junction bases: 10. The CDR3 runs to 14 residues. CDR1 and CDR2 (germline): SGHTA, FQGNSA. CDR3 residues: CASSPKLRGGTQYF. CDR3 coding DNA: TGTGCCAGCAGCCCAAAGCTACGCGGGGGGACCCAGTACTTC. The variable domain in full, with the rest retrieved from reference TRBV7-2 and TRBJ2-5, is GAGVSQSPSNKVTEKGKDVELRCDPISGHTALYWYRQSLGQGLEFLIYFQGNSAPDKSGLPSDRFSAERTGGSVSTLTIQRTQQEDSAVYLCASSPKLRGGTQYFGPGTRLLVL.

This CDR3 reads CCSSGTGYNEQFF. CDR3 DNA sequence: TGCTGCTCGTCGGGGACAGGGTACAATGAGCAGTTCTTC. The chain combines TRBV29-1 with TRBJ2-1, with 9 bases lining up with TRBD1. This CDR3 region has 13 residues. The V gene's germline CDR1 is SQVTM and CDR2 ANQGSEA.

The CDR3 sequence is CASSSRPTAYSNQPQHF. CDR3 in DNA: TGTGCCAGCTCCTCCCGGCCGACAGCTTATAGCAATCAGCCCCAGCATTTT. This chain connects TRBV5-5 to TRBJ1-5, with D possibly being TRBD1 (5 bases). With 7 bases removed from V and 0 bases from J, the gap between germline ends came to 20 bases. The CDR3 extends over 17 amino acids. Germline V CDR1 and CDR2: SGHKS, YYEKEE (reference sequence).

This clone was observed a single time. This chain uses TRBV5-1 with TRBJ2-3, with D perhaps given as TRBD1 or TRBD2 (5 bases each). This CDR3 has 14 residues. Germline CDR1 SGHRS, CDR2 YFSETQ. With 7 bases removed from V and 2 bases from J, the gap between germline ends came to 14 bases. Here the CDR3 DNA reads TGCGCCAGCCAAGCCGGGACGGCCACAGATACGCAGTATTTT. This sequence encodes CASQAGTATDTQYF.

V is TRBV9 and J is TRBJ1-4; 10 nucleotides align to TRBD1. Per the germline V gene, CDR1 is SGDLS and CDR2 is YYNGEE. With 5 bases clipped from V and 6 bases from J, the junction kept 4 bases outside the gene matches. The CDR3 is 14 amino acids. This CDR3 is CASSTGTGDEKLFF. As DNA, the CDR3 is TGTGCCAGCAGTACCGGGACAGGGGATGAAAAACTGTTTTTT.

The chain recombines TRBV7-6 with TRBJ2-3; D is uncertain. In germline, CDR1 is SGHVS, CDR2 FNYEAQ. CDR3 length equals 12 residues. Trimming removed 5 bases from V and 2 bases from J, with 5 bases in between. The DNA for the CDR3 is TGTGCCAGCAGCGCACTCACAGATACGCAGTATTTT. Its translation is CASSALTDTQYF.

The chain joins TRBV7-2 to TRBJ2-5; 9 nucleotides align to TRBD1. The length of the CDR3 is 15 residues. The germline V gene has CDR1 SGHTA and CDR2 FQGNSA. V was pared by 5 bases and J by 1 base, with 5 bases of the junction left unmatched. CDR3 nucleotide sequence: TGTGCCAGCAGCCCCCGACAGGGGGGCCAAGAGACCCAGTACTTC. It translates to CASSPRQGGQETQYF. The full variable domain, in which reference TRBV7-2 and TRBJ2-5 provide the parts outside the CDR3, is GAGVSQSPSNKVTEKGKDVELRCDPISGHTALYWYRQSLGQGLEFLIYFQGNSAPDKSGLPSDRFSAERTGGSVSTLTIQRTQQEDSAVYLCASSPRQGGQETQYFGPGTRLLVL.

Comment on this clone: Other DNA sequences of this sample code for an identical CDR3. The chain is built from TRBV9 and TRBJ1-2; 8 bases map to TRBD1. The CDR3 covers 12 residues. The J segment lost 2 bases and the V segment lost 7 bases, leaving 1 base of the junction unmatched. Germline CDR1 and CDR2: SGDLS and YYNGEE. The CDR3 is CASGTGNYGYTF. As DNA, the CDR3 is TGTGCCAGCGGGACAGGCAACTATGGCTACACCTTC.

This clone occurred once. V gene TRBV4-3 combines with J gene TRBJ2-1; 14 bases are shared with TRBD2. J lost 4 bases, V lost 0 bases, and 2 bases had no gene match. Germline V lookup: CDR1 LGHNA, CDR2 YSLEER. The CDR3 is made up of 17 amino acids. The CDR3 coding sequence is TGCGCCAGCAGCCAAGACCGACTAGCGGGAGGGTACAATGAGCAGTTCTTC. The encoded protein is CASSQDRLAGGYNEQFF.

CDR3 sequence reads: CASSHRRDRGHYEQYF. As DNA, the CDR3 is TGCGCCAGCAGCCACCGAAGGGACAGGGGGCATTACGAGCAGTACTTC. The chain carries TRBV5-1 and TRBJ2-7; 12 bases are shared with TRBD1. The CDR3 sequence is 16 residues long. Germline assignment: CDR1 SGHRS and CDR2 YFSETQ. J lost 4 bases, V lost 4 bases, and 9 bases had no gene match.

This chain links TRBV2 with TRBJ2-2; no definite D call. This CDR3 spans 15 amino acids. CDR1 SNHLY and CDR2 FYNNEI come from the germline V gene. Trimming removed 1 base from V and 1 base from J, with 7 bases in between. CDR3 region: CASSEVTVNTGELFF. CDR3 in DNA: TGTGCCAGCAGTGAAGTCACAGTGAACACCGGGGAGCTGTTTTTT.

The chain has TRBV6-6 and TRBJ1-3, with 9 bases lining up with TRBD1. The CDR3 loop spans 16 amino acids. Per the germline V gene, CDR1 is MNHNY and CDR2 is SVGAGI (reference sequence). V lost 6 bases and J lost 2; bases outside the gene matches: 8. The CDR3 bases are TGTGCCAGCAGCTCCGGGACAGGGCCTACTGGAAACACCATATATTTT. It encodes CASSSGTGPTGNTIYF.

The rearrangement uses TRBV5-1 and TRBJ2-1, with 11 bases matching TRBD2. Germline V CDR1 and CDR2: SGHRS, YFSETQ. Germline trimming cut 2 bases from V and 0 bases from J; bases unmatched to any gene: 4. This CDR3 is built from 17 residues. The CDR3 protein is CASSFTSGSLSYNEQFF. Here the CDR3 DNA reads TGCGCCAGCAGCTTTACTAGCGGGAGCCTCTCCTACAATGAGCAGTTCTTC.

The chain links TRBV4-3 to TRBJ1-5; 8 bases agree with TRBD1. CDR3 length: 17 residues. With 4 bases clipped from V and 2 bases from J, the junction kept 10 bases outside the gene matches. Germline CDR1 LGHNA, CDR2 YSLEER. The DNA for the CDR3 is TGCGCCAGCAGCCCTGGGACAGGAGAGGGGGGCAATCAGCCCCAGCATTTT. Its translation is CASSPGTGEGGNQPQHF.

V gene TRBV6-1 combines with J gene TRBJ2-7, with 7 bases that match TRBD2. The CDR3 has 13 residues. Germline-derived CDR1 and CDR2 are MNHNS and SASEGT. Germline trimming cut 10 bases from V and 5 bases from J; bases unmatched to any gene: 11. The CDR3 DNA sequence: TGTGCCACCGATAGCGGGCGAACTAACGAGCAGTACTTC. It yields the protein CATDSGRTNEQYF.

The V gene is TRBV27, the J gene TRBJ1-2; tentatively, D is TRBD1 (5 bases). CDR3 length: 14 amino acids. Trimming removed 5 bases from V and 0 bases from J, with 10 bases in between. CDR1 and CDR2 (germline): MNHEY, SMNVEV (reference sequence). CDR3 sequence reads: CASSNGGANYGYTF. CDR3 sequence (DNA): TGTGCCAGCAGTAACGGGGGAGCTAACTATGGCTACACCTTC.

The V and J genes are TRBV9 and TRBJ2-1; weak D call: TRBD2 (7 bases). The germline CDR1 and CDR2 sequences are SGDLS and YYNGEE. Trimming took off 0 bases at V and 5 bases at J, with 21 bases between the two ends. The CDR3 consists of 18 residues. CDR3 nucleotides: TGTGCCAGCAGCGTAGGTCCGCCGGGGGCGGGAGCGGACAATGAGCAGTTCTTC. Translating gives CASSVGPPGAGADNEQFF. The full variable domain, in which reference TRBV9 and TRBJ2-1 provide the parts outside the CDR3, is DSGVTQTPKHLITATGQRVTLRCSPRSGDLSVYWYQQSLDQGLQFLIQYYNGEERAKGNILERFSAQQFPDLHSELNLSSLELGDSALYFCASSVGPPGAGADNEQFFGPGTRLTVL.

J is TRBJ2-1 and V is TRBV7-2; D might be TRBD1 or TRBD2, each matching 7 bases. Looked up from germline, CDR1 is SGHTA and CDR2 is FQGNSA. The CDR3 sequence is 14 residues long. Trimming shortened V by 5 bases and J by 8 bases, and 16 bases separated the two germline ends. The chain's CDR3 is CASSVPGGGYEQFF. In nucleotides, the CDR3 is TGTGCCAGCAGCGTCCCAGGGGGGGGATATGAGCAGTTCTTC.

The chain joins TRBV6-1 to TRBJ2-7; possible D gene TRBD1, 5 bases. Between the trimmed V and J ends, which lost 2 bases and 0 bases, there was a span of 11 bases. The CDR3 runs to 15 residues. Germline loops: CDR1 MNHNS, CDR2 SASEGT. The CDR3 DNA reads TGTGCCAGCAGTGAAAGGGGTCGGAGCTCCTACGAGCAGTACTTC. Protein sequence: CASSERGRSSYEQYF.

This chain uses TRBV30 with TRBJ1-5, with no clear D. Trimming took off 3 bases at V and 1 base at J, with 10 bases between the two ends. Germline V gene sequence: CDR1 GTSNPN, CDR2 SVGIG (reference sequence). The CDR3 covers 14 residues. The CDR3 DNA is TGTGCCTGGAGCTCGGGTGGGAGCAATCAGCCCCAGCATTTT. It is translated as CAWSSGGSNQPQHF. Full variable domain (outside the CDR3, taken from reference TRBV30 and TRBJ1-5): SQTIHQWPATLVQPVGSPLSLECTVEGTSNPNLYWYRQAAGRGLQLLFYSVGIGQISSEVPQNLSASRPQDRQFILSSKKLLLSDSGFYLCAWSSGGSNQPQHFGDGTRLSIL.

The CDR3 DNA is TGTGCCAGCAGTCGGACTAGCGGGAGGATCGGTGAGCAGTTCTTC. Its translation: CASSRTSGRIGEQFF. This chain links TRBV28 with TRBJ2-1; 14 positions match TRBD2. CDR3 length equals 15 residues. V shed 5 bases and J 9 bases; nucleotides not matched to a gene: 6. Germline V gene data show CDR1 as MDHEN and CDR2 as SYDVKM.

The chain has TRBV13 and TRBJ2-2; possibly TRBD1 for D (6 bases). CDR1 PRHDT and CDR2 FYEKMQ come from the germline V gene (reference sequence). V shed 1 base and J shed 5 bases, with 14 bases lying between them. This CDR3 has 16 amino acids. CDR3 amino acids: CASSLEPGDETGELFF. The CDR3 DNA sequence: TGTGCCAGCAGCTTAGAGCCAGGGGATGAAACCGGGGAGCTGTTTTTT. Full variable domain (outside the CDR3, taken from reference TRBV13 and TRBJ2-2): AAGVIQSPRHLIKEKRETATLKCYPIPRHDTVYWYQQGPGQDPQFLISFYEKMQSDKGSIPDRFSAQQFSDYHSELNMSSLELGDSALYFCASSLEPGDETGELFFGEGSRLTVL.

This chain joins TRBV6-5 and TRBJ2-3, with 11 bases matching TRBD2. With 7 bases clipped from V and 3 bases from J, the junction kept 0 bases outside the gene matches. The CDR3 covers 13 residues. The germline V gene encodes CDR1 MNHEY and CDR2 SVGAGI. CDR3 in amino acids: CASTSGGTDTQYF. The CDR3 coding sequence is TGTGCCAGCACTAGCGGGGGGACAGATACGCAGTATTTT.

This clone was recorded once. The CDR3: CASSSPRYEQYF. CDR3 DNA: TGTGCCAGTAGTTCGCCTCGCTACGAGCAGTACTTC. The chain is built from TRBV19 and TRBJ2-7; D is unclear. V was trimmed by 5 bases and J by 3 bases, leaving 8 bases between them. The CDR3 covers 12 residues. In germline, CDR1 is LNHDA, CDR2 SQIVND (reference sequence).